This TCR beta chain was sequenced in a study of T cells in Graves' hyperthyroidism and ophthalmopathy (dated 2019 in TCRdb). In the study overall: Peripheral blood was sampled at the time of initial diagnosis, prior to any treatment. TCR V-J signatures able to tell the groups apart were searched for in a discovery cohort of approximately 95 patients, of whom under 45 had Graves' ophthalmopathy and about 60 had stable Graves' hyperthyroidism. Prospective prediction of ophthalmopathy was tested in an independent validation cohort of 18 hyperthyroidism patients and around 16 patients who later progressed to ophthalmopathy. The 85 to 100 discovery patients were divided at random into training and test sets in a 7:3 ratio. In addition, the study compared T-cell repertoires in thyroid tissue and in blood from 6 or 7 Graves' hyperthyroidism patients. Following sampling, methimazole starting at 30 mg daily was given to hyperthyroidism patients, and high-dose intravenous methylprednisolone was given to ophthalmopathy patients. According to the paper, TCR Vbeta CDR3 sequencing was carried out on over 130 peripheral blood samples, which came from 40 to 45 ophthalmopathy, 80 or so hyperthyroidism and about 17 progressor patients.

Ophthalmopathy patients had moderately to severely active disease, Clinical Activity Score of at least 3, NOSPECS grade of at least 4, and duration under 3 months. The study excluded patients with uncontrolled infections, other autoimmune diseases, pregnancy or lactation. Diagnoses were established on the basis of clinical symptoms, serum thyroxine and TRAb, thyroid ultrasound, and orbital computed tomography. PBMCs were separated from 10 ml of fresh peripheral blood using Ficoll-Paque density gradient centrifugation. Trizol reagent was used to extract total RNA, and RNA quality was then checked on an Agilent 2100 Bioanalyzer. This clonotype was picked up a small number of times. What antigen it recognizes has not been identified. Qualities for individual bases were not recorded, and no much larger clone is one base off. The study at large found these results: Sample size was not statistically predetermined, and investigators were not blinded to group allocation. During validation, the model predicted progression to ophthalmopathy a median of around 7 months ahead of onset, with just under 71% sensitivity and 72.22% specificity. Ophthalmopathy was separated from stable hyperthyroidism by a 13 V-J signature model, with about 86% sensitivity and about 81% specificity obtained in cross-validation and 80%/75% obtained in testing. Most expanded thyroid clonotypes (frequency above 0.001) were also detected in blood, a finding suggesting that blood repertoires may reflect thyroid immune responses.

Amplification of TCR beta CDR3 regions was carried out from RNA transcripts. The TCR CDR3 was subjected to a first round of RT-PCR using the HTBI primer set and the Qiagen OneStep RT-PCR kit. A second multiplex PCR round built the libraries, followed by size selection and purification. The libraries were sequenced on an Illumina HiSeq2000 using paired-end 100 bp reads. The source study handled its data this way. SOAPnuke was used to process the raw data, with reads discarded if the reads contained adapters or uncalled bases, had a mean Phred below 15, or lacked an exact constant-primer or identifier match. High-quality paired reads were merged with COPE v1.2.5, and unique nucleotide sequences were defined as clonotypes. MiTCR v1.1 was used to align the clonotypes against IMGT TRBV, TRBD and TRBJ reference segments. Only V-J combinations with frequency above 0.0001, covering roughly 99% of repertoires, were analysed. The TCS score was defined as F50 (clonal expansion) divided by E x V (chaos), with BLOSUM62-based TCRdist calculated between CDR3 peptides within each V-J. Welch's t-statistics and random forest reduced 514 V-J features to 10 to 15, which were used in a naive Bayes classifier (R e1071). Thyroid-blood repertoire similarity was quantified with the Morisita-Horn index. TCRdb's own reprocessing of the public reads used fastp at Q25 and MiXCR and kept productive beta chains. Merged by CDR3 protein, the rows form single entries marked with the most common genes and DNA. Clone size and V and J calls follow TCRdb, not the original study. Present in this sample are approximately 610,000 distinct CDR3 sequences, about 15% of which were seen just once. The ten largest clones take up about 4.5% of the sample.

The germline V gene sets CDR1 to SGDLS and CDR2 to YYNGEE. The CDR3 covers 15 residues, taking in both the cysteine and the phenylalanine. The DNA shown is the 45-base CDR3, in frame from base 1. V was cut back by 5 bases and J by 0 bases, leaving a gap of 9 bases between them. The chain was built from TRBV9 and TRBJ1-6; too little of a D gene remains to name it. The sequence derives from a woman aged 40 to 50 with Graves' ophthalmopathy. Source material: blood. The base sequence is TGTGCCAGCAGTCAGTCCTTCTCCTATAATTCACCCCTCCACTTT. It specifies CASSQSFSYNSPLHF.